The entry that follows covers one T cell receptor beta chain sequence. Its antigen remains unidentified. Trimming removed 3 bases from V and 7 bases from J, with 7 bases in between. Germline V gene sequence: CDR1 SGHTA, CDR2 FQGNSA. CDR3 length: 13 amino acids. A multiplex PCR was run with 60 Vbeta primers and 13 Jbeta primers. The method was immunoSEQ multiplex PCR; TCRdb's version includes in-frame clones alone and lacks a portion of them. This table holds about 130,000 clones, 74% found once. The data are from a study of cytomegalovirus exposure and HLA in healthy donors. Across the study: T cells numbering about 200 million yielded 90 million to 140 million unique TCR beta sequences in an earlier analysis.

Findings of the study overall: A few CMV-associated chains proved CMV antigen-specific in vitro.

The sequenced material came from PBMCs. J is TRBJ1-6 and V is TRBV7-2; TRBD1 is a possible D gene (5 bases). This TCR was recovered from a woman between 50 and 59 years old in good health and CMV-seropositive. The CDR3 DNA follows: TGTGCCAGCAGCTTGGGGGGAAATTCACCCCTCCACTTT. Residues: CASSLGGNSPLHF. Full variable domain (rest looked up from reference TRBV7-2 and TRBJ1-6): GAGVSQSPSNKVTEKGKDVELRCDPISGHTALYWYRQSLGQGLEFLIYFQGNSAPDKSGLPSDRFSAERTGGSVSTLTIQRTQQEDSAVYLCASSLGGNSPLHFGNGTRLTVT.